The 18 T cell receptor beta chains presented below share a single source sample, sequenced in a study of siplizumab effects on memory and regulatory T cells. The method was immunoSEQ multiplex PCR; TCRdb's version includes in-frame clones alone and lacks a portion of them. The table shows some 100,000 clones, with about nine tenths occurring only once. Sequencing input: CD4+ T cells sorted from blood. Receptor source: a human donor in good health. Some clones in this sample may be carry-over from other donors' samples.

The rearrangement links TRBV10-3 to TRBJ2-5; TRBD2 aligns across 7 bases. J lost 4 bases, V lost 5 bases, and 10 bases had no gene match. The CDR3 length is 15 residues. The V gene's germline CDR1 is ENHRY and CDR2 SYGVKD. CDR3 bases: TGTGCCATCAGTAAAGGGGCAGGGAGGGTAGAGACCCAGTACTTC. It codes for CAISKGAGRVETQYF.

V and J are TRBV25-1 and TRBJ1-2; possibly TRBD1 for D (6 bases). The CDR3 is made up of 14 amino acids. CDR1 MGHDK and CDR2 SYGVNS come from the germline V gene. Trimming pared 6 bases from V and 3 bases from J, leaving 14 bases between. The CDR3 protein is CASSPQGEDYGYTF. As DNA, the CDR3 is TGTGCCAGCAGCCCACAGGGAGAGGACTATGGCTACACCTTC.

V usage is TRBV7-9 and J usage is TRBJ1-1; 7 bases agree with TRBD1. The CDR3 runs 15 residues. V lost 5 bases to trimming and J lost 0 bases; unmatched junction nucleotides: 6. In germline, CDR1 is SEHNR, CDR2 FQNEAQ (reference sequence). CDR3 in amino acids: CASSGGQIMNTEAFF. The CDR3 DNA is TGTGCCAGCAGCGGGGGACAGATCATGAACACTGAAGCTTTCTTT.

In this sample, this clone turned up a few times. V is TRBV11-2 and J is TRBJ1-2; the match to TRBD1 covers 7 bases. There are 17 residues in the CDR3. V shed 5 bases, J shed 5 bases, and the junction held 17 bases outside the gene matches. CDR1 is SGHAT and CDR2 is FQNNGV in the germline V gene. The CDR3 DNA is TGTGCCAGCAGCAGCTTAGTACGACCGGGACAGAAATATGGCTACACCTTC. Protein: CASSSLVRPGQKYGYTF.

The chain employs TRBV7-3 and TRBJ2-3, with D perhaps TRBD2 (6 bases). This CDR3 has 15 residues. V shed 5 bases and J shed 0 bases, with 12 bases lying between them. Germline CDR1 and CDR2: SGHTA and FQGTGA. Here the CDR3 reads CASSTARGSTDTQYF. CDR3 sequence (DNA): TGTGCCAGCAGCACGGCGCGGGGAAGCACAGATACGCAGTATTTT.

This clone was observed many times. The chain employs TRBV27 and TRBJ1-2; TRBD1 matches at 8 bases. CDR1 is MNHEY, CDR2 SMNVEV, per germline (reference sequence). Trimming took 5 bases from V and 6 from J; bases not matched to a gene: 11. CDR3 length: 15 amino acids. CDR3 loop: CASSDGQGLIHGYTF. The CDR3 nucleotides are TGTGCCAGCAGTGACGGACAGGGCTTAATTCATGGCTACACCTTC.

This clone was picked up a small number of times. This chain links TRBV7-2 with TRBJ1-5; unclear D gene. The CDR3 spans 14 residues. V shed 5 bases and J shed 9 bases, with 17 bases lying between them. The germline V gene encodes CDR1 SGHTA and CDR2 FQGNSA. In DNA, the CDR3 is TGTGCCAGCAGCCAAGAAGGCGGTCCGCGGCCCCAGCATTTT. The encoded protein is CASSQEGGPRPQHF. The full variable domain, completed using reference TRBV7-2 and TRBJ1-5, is GAGVSQSPSNKVTEKGKDVELRCDPISGHTALYWYRQSLGQGLEFLIYFQGNSAPDKSGLPSDRFSAERTGGSVSTLTIQRTQQEDSAVYLCASSQEGGPRPQHFGDGTRLSIL.

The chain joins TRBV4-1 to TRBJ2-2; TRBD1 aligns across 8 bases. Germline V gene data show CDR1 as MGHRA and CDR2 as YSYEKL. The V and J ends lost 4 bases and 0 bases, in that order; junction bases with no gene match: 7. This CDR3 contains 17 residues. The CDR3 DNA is TGCGCCAGCAGCCCGGCTGGACAGGGAGCGAACACCGGGGAGCTGTTTTTT. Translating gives CASSPAGQGANTGELFF.

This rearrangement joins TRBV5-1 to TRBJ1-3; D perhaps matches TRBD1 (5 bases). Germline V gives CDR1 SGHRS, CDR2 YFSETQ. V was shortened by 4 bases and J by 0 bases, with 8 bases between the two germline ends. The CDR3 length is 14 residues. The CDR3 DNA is TGCGCCAGCAGCCCGGACAACTCTGGAAACACCATATATTTT. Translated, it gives CASSPDNSGNTIYF.

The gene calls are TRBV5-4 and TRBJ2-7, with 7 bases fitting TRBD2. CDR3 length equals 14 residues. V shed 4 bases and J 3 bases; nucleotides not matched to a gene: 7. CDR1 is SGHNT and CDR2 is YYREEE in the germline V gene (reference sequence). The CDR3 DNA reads TGTGCCAGCAGCCCGGGGGGAAGGGACTACGAGCAGTACTTC. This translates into CASSPGGRDYEQYF.

CDR3 nucleotides: TGCGCCAGTCGTGTCCGGGACAGAAATAGCAATCAGCCCCAGCATTTT. It yields the protein CASRVRDRNSNQPQHF. The chain combines TRBV5-1 with TRBJ1-5, with 7 bases lining up with TRBD1. The J segment lost 0 bases and the V segment lost 8 bases, leaving 11 bases of the junction unmatched. Germline CDR1 reads SGHRS; CDR2 reads YFSETQ. The CDR3 covers 16 residues.

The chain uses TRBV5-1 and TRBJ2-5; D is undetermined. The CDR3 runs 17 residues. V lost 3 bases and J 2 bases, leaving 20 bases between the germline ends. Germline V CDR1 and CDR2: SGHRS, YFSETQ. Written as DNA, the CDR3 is TGCGCCAGCAGCTACGGCGTGTGGCCCCCTCCACAAGAGACCCAGTACTTC. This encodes CASSYGVWPPPQETQYF.

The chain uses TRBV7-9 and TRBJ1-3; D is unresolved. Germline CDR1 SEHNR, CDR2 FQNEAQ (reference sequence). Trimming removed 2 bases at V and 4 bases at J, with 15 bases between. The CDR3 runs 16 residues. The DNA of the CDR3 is TGTGCCAGCAGCTTACCGGTACAGAGTTTAGGAAACACCATATATTTT. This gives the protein CASSLPVQSLGNTIYF.

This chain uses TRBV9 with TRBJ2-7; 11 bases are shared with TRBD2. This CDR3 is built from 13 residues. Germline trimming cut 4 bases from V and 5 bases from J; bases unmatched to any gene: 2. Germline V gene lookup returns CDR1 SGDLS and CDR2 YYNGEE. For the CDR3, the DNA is TGTGCCAGCAGCTTTAGCGGGGGGGACGAGCAGTACTTC. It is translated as CASSFSGGDEQYF.

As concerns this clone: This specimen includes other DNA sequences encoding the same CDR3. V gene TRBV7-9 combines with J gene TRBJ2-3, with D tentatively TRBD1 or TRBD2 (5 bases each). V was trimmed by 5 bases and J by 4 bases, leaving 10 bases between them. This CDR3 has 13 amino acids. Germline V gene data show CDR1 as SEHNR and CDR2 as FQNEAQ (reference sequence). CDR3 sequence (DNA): TGTGCCAGCAGCCCACGGGGACCAGATACGCAGTATTTT. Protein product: CASSPRGPDTQYF. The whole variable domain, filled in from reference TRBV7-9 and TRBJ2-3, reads DTGVSQNPRHKITKRGQNVTFRCDPISEHNRLYWYRQTLGQGPEFLTYFQNEAQLEKSRLLSDRFSAERPKGSFSTLEIQRTEQGDSAMYLCASSPRGPDTQYFGPGTRLTVL.

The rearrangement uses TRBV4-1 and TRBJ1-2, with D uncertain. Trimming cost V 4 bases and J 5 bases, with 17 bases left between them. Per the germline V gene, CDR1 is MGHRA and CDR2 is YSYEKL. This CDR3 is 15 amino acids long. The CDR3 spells CASSPQLATPYGYTF. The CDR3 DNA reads TGCGCCAGCAGCCCCCAGCTGGCGACACCGTATGGCTACACCTTC.

CDR3 in amino acids: CASSLDRGAPYNEQFF. In DNA form, the CDR3 reads TGTGCCAGCAGCTTAGATCGTGGTGCCCCCTACAATGAGCAGTTCTTC. This sequence joins TRBV11-2 and TRBJ2-1; D unclear. Trimming pared 0 bases from V and 2 bases from J, leaving 11 bases between. Germline values: CDR1 SGHAT, CDR2 FQNNGV. The CDR3 totals 16 residues.

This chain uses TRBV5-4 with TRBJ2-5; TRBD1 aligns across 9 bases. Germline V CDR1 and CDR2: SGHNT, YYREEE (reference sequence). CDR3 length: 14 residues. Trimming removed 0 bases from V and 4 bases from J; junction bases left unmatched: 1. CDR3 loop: CASSLEGQGETQYF. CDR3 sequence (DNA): TGTGCCAGCAGCTTGGAGGGACAGGGAGAGACCCAGTACTTC.